Listed below are T cell receptor beta chains from one sample, sequenced in a study of shared clonotypes between healthy human individuals. Here immunoSEQ multiplex PCR was the method, and the copy in TCRdb shows in-frame clones only, minus some. The table lists over 2 million clones, 95% of them singletons. Sequenced input: naive CD4+ T cells sorted from blood. The source is a man aged 18 to 30 in good health. The CDR3 runs from the conserved cysteine through the conserved F or W. A D gene is named only where the DNA matches it firmly. Clone size is stated in some rows and not others, as once, few, many or a class when expanded.

d_gene,v_gene,j_gene,len,abundance,CDR3aa,CDR3nt
TRBD2,TRBV7-9,TRBJ2-1,15,-,CASSRTGGSGNEQFF,TGTGCCAGCAGCCGCACGGGAGGGTCGGGCAATGAGCAGTTCTTC
-,TRBV2,TRBJ1-2,13,-,CASSWDTPYGYTF,TGTGCCAGCAGTTGGGACACACCGTATGGCTACACCTTC
-,TRBV4-1,TRBJ2-5,17,-,CASIQGTLSGIQETQYF,TGCGCCAGCATCCAAGGTACTCTGTCAGGGATCCAAGAGACCCAGTACTTC
TRBD2,TRBV5-1,TRBJ2-2,16,-,CASSLATAGGAGELFF,TGCGCCAGCAGCTTGGCCACCGCGGGAGGGGCTGGGGAGCTGTTTTTT
-,TRBV10-1,TRBJ2-7,13,once,CASSGGVTESPYF,TGCGCCAGCAGTGGAGGGGTGACAGAAAGCCCGTACTTC
-,TRBV25-1,TRBJ1-4,16,-,CASSELTGPSNEKLFF,TGTGCCAGCAGTGAACTGACAGGACCTTCTAATGAAAAACTGTTTTTT
-,TRBV7-8,TRBJ2-5,14,-,CASSLQGVGETQYF,TGTGCCAGCAGCCTACAGGGTGTCGGAGAGACCCAGTACTTC
TRBD1,TRBV11-2,TRBJ2-3,14,-,CASSPWDRGDTQYF,TGTGCCAGCAGCCCCTGGGACAGGGGAGATACGCAGTATTTT
TRBD1,TRBV28,TRBJ1-2,14,-,CASKSGTALFGYTF,TGTGCCAGCAAGTCTGGGACAGCGTTGTTTGGCTACACCTTC
TRBD1,TRBV6-6,TRBJ1-2,14,-,CASRSTGDNYGYTF,TGTGCCAGCAGGTCGACAGGGGACAACTATGGCTACACCTTC
-,TRBV5-1,TRBJ2-3,11,-,CASSLQDTQYF,TGCGCCAGCAGCCTACAGGATACGCAGTATTTT
TRBD1,TRBV5-1,TRBJ1-2,15,-,CASSQTGGASFGYTF,TGCGCCAGCAGCCAGACAGGGGGCGCGTCTTTTGGCTACACCTTC
-,TRBV28,TRBJ2-1,12,-,CASSFRGNEQFF,TGTGCCAGCAGTTTCCGAGGCAATGAGCAGTTCTTC
TRBD1,TRBV5-1,TRBJ2-3,14,-,CASSSGQASDTQYF,TGCGCCAGCAGCTCAGGACAGGCTTCCGATACGCAGTATTTT
-,TRBV7-9,TRBJ1-2,13,-,CASSLGDSDGYTF,TGTGCCAGCAGCTTAGGGGATTCGGATGGCTACACCTTC
-,TRBV19,TRBJ1-1,14,-,CASSNVGGSTEAFF,TGTGCCAGTAGTAACGTAGGAGGGAGCACTGAAGCTTTCTTT
-,TRBV6-6,TRBJ1-1,12,once,CASTGANTEAFF,TGTGCCAGCACTGGGGCTAACACTGAAGCTTTCTTT
-,TRBV7-2,TRBJ1-5,16,once,CASSLNEQGDNQPQHF,TGTGCCAGCAGCTTGAACGAACAGGGAGACAATCAGCCCCAGCATTTT